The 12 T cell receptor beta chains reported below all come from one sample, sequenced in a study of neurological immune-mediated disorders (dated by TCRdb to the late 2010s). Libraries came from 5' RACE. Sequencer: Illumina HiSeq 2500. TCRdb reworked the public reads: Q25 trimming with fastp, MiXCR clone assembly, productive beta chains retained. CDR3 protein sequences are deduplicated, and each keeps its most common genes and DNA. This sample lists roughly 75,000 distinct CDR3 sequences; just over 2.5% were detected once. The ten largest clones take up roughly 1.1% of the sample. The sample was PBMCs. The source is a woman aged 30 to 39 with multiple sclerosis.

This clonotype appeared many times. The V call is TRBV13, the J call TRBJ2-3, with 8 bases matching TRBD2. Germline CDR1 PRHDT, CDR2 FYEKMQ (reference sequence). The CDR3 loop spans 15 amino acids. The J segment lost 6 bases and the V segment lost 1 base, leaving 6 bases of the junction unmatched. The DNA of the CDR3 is TGTGCCAGCAGCTTAGTGGCCAGCGGGAGCGATACGCAGTATTTT. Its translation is CASSLVASGSDTQYF.

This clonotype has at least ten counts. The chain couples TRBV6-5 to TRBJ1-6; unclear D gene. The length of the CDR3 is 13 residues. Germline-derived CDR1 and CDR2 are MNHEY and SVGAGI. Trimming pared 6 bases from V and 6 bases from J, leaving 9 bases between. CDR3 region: CASSRTVNSPLHF. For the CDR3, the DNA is TGTGCCAGCAGCCGGACTGTTAATTCACCCCTCCACTTT.

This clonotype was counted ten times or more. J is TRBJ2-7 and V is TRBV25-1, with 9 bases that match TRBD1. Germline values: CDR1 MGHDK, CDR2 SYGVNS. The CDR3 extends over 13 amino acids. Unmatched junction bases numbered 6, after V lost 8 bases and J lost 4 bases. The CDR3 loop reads CASGQTGGYEQYF. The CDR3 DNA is TGTGCCAGCGGCCAGACAGGGGGATACGAGCAGTACTTC.

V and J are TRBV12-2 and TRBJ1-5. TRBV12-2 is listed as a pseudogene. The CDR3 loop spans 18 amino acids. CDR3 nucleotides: TGTGCAAGTCGCTCAAACATGACCGCCGTTGCGGGCAATCAGCCCCAGCATTTT. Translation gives CASRSNMTAVAGNQPQHF.

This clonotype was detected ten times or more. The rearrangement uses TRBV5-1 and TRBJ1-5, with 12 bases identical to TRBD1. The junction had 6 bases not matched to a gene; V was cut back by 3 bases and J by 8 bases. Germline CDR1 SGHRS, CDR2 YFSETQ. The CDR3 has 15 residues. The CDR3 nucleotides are TGCGCCAGCAGCTCCGGGACAGGGGGCTTGGAGCCCCAGCATTTT. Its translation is CASSSGTGGLEPQHF. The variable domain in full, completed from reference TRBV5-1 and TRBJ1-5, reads KAGVTQTPRYLIKTRGQQVTLSCSPISGHRSVSWYQQTPGQGLQFLFEYFSETQRNKGNFPGRFSGRQFSNSRSEMNVSTLELGDSALYLCASSSGTGGLEPQHFGDGTRLSIL.

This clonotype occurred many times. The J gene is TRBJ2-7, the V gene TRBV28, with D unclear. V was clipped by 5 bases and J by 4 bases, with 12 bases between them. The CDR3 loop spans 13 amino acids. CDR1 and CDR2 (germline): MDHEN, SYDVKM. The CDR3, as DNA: TGTGCCAGCAGTCTATCCCCGCCATACGAGCAGTACTTC. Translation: CASSLSPPYEQYF.

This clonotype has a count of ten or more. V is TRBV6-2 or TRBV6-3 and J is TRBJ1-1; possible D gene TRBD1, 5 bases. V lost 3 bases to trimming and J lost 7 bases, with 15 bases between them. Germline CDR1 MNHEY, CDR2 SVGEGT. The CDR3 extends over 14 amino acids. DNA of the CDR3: TGTGCCAGCAGTTATTCACTGACGGACAATGAAGCTTTCTTT. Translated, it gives CASSYSLTDNEAFF.

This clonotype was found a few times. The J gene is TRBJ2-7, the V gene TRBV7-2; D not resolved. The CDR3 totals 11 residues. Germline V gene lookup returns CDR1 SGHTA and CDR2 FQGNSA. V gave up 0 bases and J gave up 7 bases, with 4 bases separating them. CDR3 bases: TGTGCCAGCAGCTTAGCCAAAGAGCAGTACTTC. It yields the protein CASSLAKEQYF. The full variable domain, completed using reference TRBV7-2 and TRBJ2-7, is GAGVSQSPSNKVTEKGKDVELRCDPISGHTALYWYRQSLGQGLEFLIYFQGNSAPDKSGLPSDRFSAERTGGSVSTLTIQRTQQEDSAVYLCASSLAKEQYFGPGTRLTVT.

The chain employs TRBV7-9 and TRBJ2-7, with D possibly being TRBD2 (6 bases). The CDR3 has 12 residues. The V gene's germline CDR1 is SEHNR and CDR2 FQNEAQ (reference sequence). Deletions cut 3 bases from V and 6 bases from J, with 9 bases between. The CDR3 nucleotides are TGTGCCAGCAGCTTTACTAGCTTCGAGCAGTACTTC. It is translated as CASSFTSFEQYF.

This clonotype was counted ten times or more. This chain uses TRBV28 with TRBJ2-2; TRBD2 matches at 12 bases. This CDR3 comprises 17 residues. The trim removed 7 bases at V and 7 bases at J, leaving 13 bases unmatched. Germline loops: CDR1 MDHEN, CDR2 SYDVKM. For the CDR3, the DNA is TGTGCCAGCATCAGCCCGGGACTAGCGGGTCGGGGCGGGGAGCTGTTTTTT. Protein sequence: CASISPGLAGRGGELFF. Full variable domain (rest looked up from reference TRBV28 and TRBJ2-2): DVKVTQSSRYLVKRTGEKVFLECVQDMDHENMFWYRQDPGLGLRLIYFSYDVKMKEKGDIPEGYSVSREKKERFSLILESASTNQTSMYLCASISPGLAGRGGELFFGEGSRLTVL.

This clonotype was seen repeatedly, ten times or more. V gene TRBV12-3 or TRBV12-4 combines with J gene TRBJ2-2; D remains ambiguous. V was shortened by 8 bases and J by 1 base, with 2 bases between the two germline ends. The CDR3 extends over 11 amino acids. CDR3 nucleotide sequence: TGTGCCAGCGGGAACACCGGGGAGCTGTTTTTT. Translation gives CASGNTGELFF.

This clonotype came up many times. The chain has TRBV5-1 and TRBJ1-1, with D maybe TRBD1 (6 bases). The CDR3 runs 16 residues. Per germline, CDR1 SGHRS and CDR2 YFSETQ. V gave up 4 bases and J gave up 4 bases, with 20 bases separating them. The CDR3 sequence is CASSPNVQGPGTEAFF. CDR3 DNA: TGCGCCAGCAGCCCAAACGTCCAGGGGCCGGGCACTGAAGCTTTCTTT.